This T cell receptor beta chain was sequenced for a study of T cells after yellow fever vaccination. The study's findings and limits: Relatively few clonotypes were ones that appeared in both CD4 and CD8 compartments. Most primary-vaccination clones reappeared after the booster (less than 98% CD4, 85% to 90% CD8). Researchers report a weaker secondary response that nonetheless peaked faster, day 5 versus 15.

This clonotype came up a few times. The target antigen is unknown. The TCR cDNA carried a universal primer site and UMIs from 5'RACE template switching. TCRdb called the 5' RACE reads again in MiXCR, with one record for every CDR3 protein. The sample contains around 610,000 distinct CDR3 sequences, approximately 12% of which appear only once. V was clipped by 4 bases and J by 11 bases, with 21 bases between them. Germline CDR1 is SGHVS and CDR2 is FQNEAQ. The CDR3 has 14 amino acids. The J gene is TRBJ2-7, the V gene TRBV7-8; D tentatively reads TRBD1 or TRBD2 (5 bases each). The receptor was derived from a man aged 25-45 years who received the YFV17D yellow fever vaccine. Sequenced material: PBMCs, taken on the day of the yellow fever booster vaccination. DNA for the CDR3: TGTGCCAGCAGCTCAACGCGAGGGGCCGGTTACAAGTACTTC. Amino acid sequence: CASSSTRGAGYKYF.